The count of the clone carrying this TCR beta chain is one. Germline V lookup: CDR1 LNHNV, CDR2 YYDKDF (reference sequence). The CDR3 is 14 residues long. V shed 8 bases and J 2 bases; nucleotides not matched to a gene: 7. This record belongs to a study of control samples from healthy donors and cancer patients. Produced via immunoSEQ multiplex PCR; TCRdb's table is partial and in-frame only. This repertoire shows 120,000 or so clones, more than 75% found once; its top ten account for around 1.8%. Sequencing was done on a sample of blood. The chain joins TRBV15 to TRBJ2-7, with 9 bases lining up with TRBD2. The TCR sequence derives from a man aged 18 to 35 in good health. CDR3 region: CATRKTSGPYEQYF. Written as DNA, the CDR3 is TGTGCCACCCGGAAGACTAGCGGACCCTACGAGCAGTACTTC.